A single sample gave rise to the 23 T cell receptor beta chains below, sequenced in a study of shared T cell receptors in the human thymus. Here immunoSEQ multiplex PCR was the method, and the copy in TCRdb shows in-frame clones only, minus some. The sample lists over 450,000 clones, 75% to 80% occurring once. This sample also belongs to another study, concerning human thymus T cells.

Sequenced material: thymocytes. The receptors were gathered from a boy in the first two years of life with a congenital heart defect.

V gene TRBV27 combines with J gene TRBJ1-5, with a tentative D call TRBD1 (5 bases). V was pared by 6 bases and J by 0 bases, with 12 bases between. Per the germline V gene, CDR1 is MNHEY and CDR2 is SMNVEV (reference sequence). The CDR3 is 15 residues long. The CDR3 DNA follows: TGTGCCAGCAGCACGACAGTTCCTAGCAATCAGCCCCAGCATTTT. Its protein is CASSTTVPSNQPQHF.

The chain carries TRBV6-6 and TRBJ2-1; possibly TRBD2 for D (5 bases). V was cut by 2 bases and J by 5 bases, with 16 bases left in between. The CDR3 has 16 residues. CDR1 and CDR2 (germline): MNHNY, SVGAGI (reference sequence). The CDR3 sequence: CASSYTGVGSDNEQFF. CDR3 DNA sequence: TGTGCCAGCAGTTACACGGGTGTGGGGAGTGACAATGAGCAGTTCTTC.

This chain joins TRBV19 and TRBJ2-7; TRBD1 matches 9 bases. Germline CDR1 is LNHDA and CDR2 is SQIVND (reference sequence). CDR3 length: 14 residues. With V trimmed by 9 bases and J by 5 bases, 11 bases remained unmatched. The CDR3 nucleotides are TGTGCCAGCCGCACCCCGGGACAGGGTAACGAGCAGTACTTC. This sequence encodes CASRTPGQGNEQYF.

This chain uses TRBV5-1 with TRBJ2-7; the match to TRBD1 covers 7 bases. The J segment lost 2 bases and the V segment lost 5 bases, leaving 10 bases of the junction unmatched. The length of the CDR3 is 15 residues. Per germline, CDR1 SGHRS and CDR2 YFSETQ. The CDR3 region has the DNA TGCGCCAGCAGGTGGGACCGGGACAGAGCCTACGAGCAGTACTTC. Encoded protein: CASRWDRDRAYEQYF. Using reference TRBV5-1 and TRBJ2-7 for the parts outside the CDR3, the full variable domain is KAGVTQTPRYLIKTRGQQVTLSCSPISGHRSVSWYQQTPGQGLQFLFEYFSETQRNKGNFPGRFSGRQFSNSRSEMNVSTLELGDSALYLCASRWDRDRAYEQYFGPGTRLTVT.

The rearrangement links TRBV7-6 to TRBJ2-1; 8 bases agree with TRBD1. The CDR3 spans 14 residues. Trimming cost V 7 bases and J 3 bases; bases outside gene matches: 5. CDR1 and CDR2 from the germline V gene are SGHVS and FNYEAQ. CDR3 in amino acids: CASTPGGVYNEQFF. The CDR3 DNA follows: TGTGCCAGCACCCCAGGGGGCGTCTACAATGAGCAGTTCTTC.

The rearrangement links TRBV5-6 to TRBJ2-1; possible D gene TRBD1, 7 bases. V was clipped by 4 bases and J by 0 bases, with 11 bases between them. The germline gives CDR1 SGHDT, CDR2 YYEEEE. The CDR3 has 15 amino acids. The CDR3 coding sequence is TGTGCCAGCAGCCGGCGGGACAGCTCCTACAATGAGCAGTTCTTC. This gives the protein CASSRRDSSYNEQFF.

This chain uses TRBV5-4 with TRBJ1-1, with a tentative D call TRBD1 (6 bases). This CDR3 has 12 residues. The V gene lost 2 bases and the J gene lost 9 bases, with 11 bases spanning the gap. CDR1 and CDR2 from the germline V gene are SGHNT and YYREEE (reference sequence). CDR3 protein: CASSFTGSKAFF. Here the CDR3 DNA reads TGTGCCAGCAGCTTCACAGGGAGCAAAGCTTTCTTT.

The chain is built from TRBV27 and TRBJ2-7, with TRBD2 matching over 10 bases. Germline V gene data show CDR1 as MNHEY and CDR2 as SMNVEV (reference sequence). The CDR3 length is 18 residues. The trim removed 2 bases at V and 4 bases at J, leaving 14 bases unmatched. CDR3 amino acids: CASSLRPSSGSFRYEQYF. The CDR3 region has the DNA TGTGCCAGCAGTTTACGTCCGTCTAGCGGGAGTTTCAGGTACGAGCAGTACTTC.

The V gene is TRBV27, the J gene TRBJ2-1, with TRBD2 identical over 10 bases. This CDR3 contains 16 residues. V gave up 7 bases and J gave up 4 bases; unmatched junction bases: 10. Germline CDR1 reads MNHEY; CDR2 reads SMNVEV (reference sequence). The CDR3 protein is CASMQTGLAVYNEQFF. As DNA, the CDR3 is TGTGCCAGCATGCAAACCGGACTAGCGGTATACAATGAGCAGTTCTTC.

V is TRBV2 and J is TRBJ2-5; D remains ambiguous. Germline V CDR1 and CDR2: SNHLY, FYNNEI. V shed 2 bases and J shed 5 bases, with 12 bases lying between them. CDR3 size: 14 residues. The CDR3, as DNA: TGTGCCAGCAGTGAAAAGTCCCTCGGGGAGACCCAGTACTTC. It specifies CASSEKSLGETQYF.

This clone was found a few times. The chain uses TRBV28 and TRBJ2-5; tentative D call: TRBD1 (6 bases). V gave up 1 base and J gave up 2 bases, with 14 bases separating them. The germline CDR1 and CDR2 sequences are MDHEN and SYDVKM. The CDR3 is 16 residues long. The CDR3 bases are TGTGCCAGCAGTTTATTAGGGGCAGGGACACAAGAGACCCAGTACTTC. It yields the protein CASSLLGAGTQETQYF.

V and J are TRBV28 and TRBJ2-1; TRBD1 matches at 8 bases. The germline V gene encodes CDR1 MDHEN and CDR2 SYDVKM. Trimming took 2 bases from V and 4 from J; bases not matched to a gene: 4. This CDR3 spans 15 amino acids. CDR3 nucleotide sequence: TGTGCCAGCAGTTTACCCAGGGGGCGGTACAATGAGCAGTTCTTC. Its protein product is CASSLPRGRYNEQFF.

The sample holds one count of this clone. J is TRBJ2-7 and V is TRBV27; a weak D match, TRBD1 (6 bases). CDR1 and CDR2 (germline): MNHEY, SMNVEV (reference sequence). Trimming pared 5 bases from V and 3 bases from J, leaving 20 bases between. The CDR3 length is 16 residues. The CDR3 region has the DNA TGTGCCAGCAGTCCGCACAGGGCGTCGACTCACTACGAGCAGTACTTC. It is translated as CASSPHRASTHYEQYF.

V and J are TRBV13 and TRBJ1-3; 7 nucleotides line up with TRBD1. The CDR3 consists of 17 residues. Germline lookup yields CDR1 PRHDT and CDR2 FYEKMQ (reference sequence). Trimming removed 2 bases from V and 3 bases from J; junction bases left unmatched: 10. The CDR3: CASSLRGQGGGGNTIYF. Written as DNA, the CDR3 is TGTGCCAGCAGCTTAAGGGGTCAGGGGGGAGGTGGAAACACCATATATTTT.

The chain uses TRBV7-9 and TRBJ2-3, with D uncertain. There are 14 residues in the CDR3. Trimming left V 2 bases short and J 4 bases short, with 10 bases between. Germline V CDR1 and CDR2: SEHNR, FQNEAQ (reference sequence). The CDR3 is CASSLRSIADTQYF. The CDR3 DNA reads TGTGCCAGCAGCTTAAGGAGTATCGCAGATACGCAGTATTTT.

The chain recombines TRBV27 with TRBJ1-5, with D uncertain. The CDR3 has 14 residues. V was cut by 3 bases and J by 4 bases, with 10 bases left in between. Germline lookup yields CDR1 MNHEY and CDR2 SMNVEV (reference sequence). CDR3 nucleotide sequence: TGTGCCAGCAGTTTGAACAGAAAAAATCAGCCCCAGCATTTT. Residues: CASSLNRKNQPQHF.

The V call is TRBV4-3, the J call TRBJ2-1; D may be TRBD2 (5 bases). The CDR3 is 15 amino acids. V gave up 4 bases and J gave up 0 bases, with 10 bases separating them. Germline lookup yields CDR1 LGHNA and CDR2 YSLEER. In DNA form, the CDR3 reads TGCGCCAGCAGCCCCACGGGGAGCTCCTACAATGAGCAGTTCTTC. It specifies CASSPTGSSYNEQFF.

With regard to this clone: This same CDR3 is encoded by further DNA sequences in the sample. The gene calls are TRBV2 and TRBJ2-7, with 10 bases identical to TRBD1. The CDR3 loop spans 15 amino acids. Germline CDR1 and CDR2: SNHLY and FYNNEI. J was trimmed by 4 bases and V by 4 bases; bases with no gene match: 7. The CDR3 sequence: CASSVGRDRGYEQYF. CDR3 DNA: TGTGCCAGCAGTGTGGGTAGGGACAGGGGATACGAGCAGTACTTC.

Written as DNA, the CDR3 is TGCGCCAGCAGAGCTAGCGGGAGGGCCCACACCGGGGAGCTGTTTTTT. Protein sequence: CASRASGRAHTGELFF. The chain combines TRBV10-1 with TRBJ2-2; 12 positions match TRBD2. There are 16 residues in the CDR3. Germline trimming cut 6 bases from V and 3 bases from J; bases unmatched to any gene: 5. The germline CDR1 and CDR2 sequences are WNHNN and SYGVQD (reference sequence).

This rearrangement joins TRBV10-3 to TRBJ2-1; TRBD1 matches at 9 bases. CDR1 and CDR2 from the germline V gene are ENHRY and SYGVKD. The CDR3 consists of 17 residues. V lost 2 bases and J lost 9; bases outside the gene matches: 14. The CDR3 is CAISERDRDRAWGEQFF. DNA of the CDR3: TGTGCCATCAGTGAGCGCGACCGGGACAGGGCCTGGGGTGAGCAGTTCTTC.

The CDR3 DNA reads as TGTGCCAGCAGCCCTCGGACTAGCGGGAGTTATACGCAGTATTTT. Translated, it gives CASSPRTSGSYTQYF. The V and J genes are TRBV7-6 and TRBJ2-3, with 13 bases matching TRBD2. The CDR3 runs to 15 residues. Germline CDR1 SGHVS, CDR2 FNYEAQ. V dropped 5 bases and J dropped 7; count of bases not matched to a gene: 6.

The chain uses TRBV6-6 and TRBJ2-3; 9 bases map to TRBD2. Per germline, CDR1 MNHNY and CDR2 SVGAGI (reference sequence). V shed 2 bases, J shed 7 bases, and the junction held 10 bases outside the gene matches. The CDR3 consists of 16 residues. CDR3 DNA: TGTGCCAGCAGTTACCCTTTGGCGGGAGGGCCCTATACGCAGTATTTT. Translating gives CASSYPLAGGPYTQYF.

This chain connects TRBV19 to TRBJ2-3, with TRBD2 as a possible D gene (6 bases). Germline assignment: CDR1 LNHDA and CDR2 SQIVND (reference sequence). V was shortened by 5 bases and J by 4 bases, with 22 bases between the two germline ends. The CDR3 loop spans 17 amino acids. Here the CDR3 reads CASSPLLHSAGPDTQYF. DNA for the CDR3: TGTGCCAGTAGTCCCCTACTCCACAGTGCGGGGCCAGATACGCAGTATTTT.